The rows below give T cell receptor beta chains drawn from one sample of a study of early T cells in non-severe SARS-CoV-2 infection. TCRdb reanalysed the 5' RACE reads using MiXCR and keeps one entry per CDR3 protein. There are about 52,000 distinct CDR3 sequences in the sample; about 9.9% occur only once, and roughly 10% lies in the top ten. Sequencing was done on a sample of whole blood. Receptors originate from an adult who was a healthcare worker with PCR-confirmed SARS-CoV-2 infection or an uninfected control (not recorded which). Both conserved end residues are part of each CDR3. The D gene is left open where the match is weak. Clone size appears in some rows only: once, few, many, or a class for an expanded clone.

>NA|TRBD1|TRBJ1-2|TRBV28
TGTGCCAGCAGACCCACAGGGGAGCCTGGCTACACCTTC
CASRPTGEPGYTF
>NA|TRBD1|TRBJ2-7|TRBV20-1
TGCAGTGCGGGACAGGGGGCCTACGAGCAGTACTTC
CSAGQGAYEQYF
>few|NA|TRBJ2-1|TRBV18
TGTGCCAGCTCACAGGCGGTAGGTGGTGAGCAGTTCTTC
CASSQAVGGEQFF
>NA|TRBD2|TRBJ2-1|TRBV27
TGTGCCAGCAGTTTAATAGCGGGAGGCTACAATGAGCAGTTCTTC
CASSLIAGGYNEQFF
>many|NA|TRBJ2-1|TRBV7-9
TGTGCCAGCGCCTACGGGGCAGACCACCGGAATGAGCAGTTCTTC
CASAYGADHRNEQFF
>NA|NA|TRBJ2-7|TRBV19
TGTGCCAGTAGTATAGGTCGCTCTTCCTACGAGCAGTACTTC
CASSIGRSSYEQYF
>few|NA|TRBJ2-1|TRBV28
TGTGCCAGCAGTCTGACTAGAGCCAATGAGCAGTTCTTC
CASSLTRANEQFF
>many|NA|TRBJ2-3|TRBV11-3
TGTGCCAGCAGCGTAGGCGGGACAACTAGCACAGATACGCAGTATTTT
CASSVGGTTSTDTQYF
>many|TRBD2|TRBJ2-1|TRBV24-1
TGTGCCACCAGTGACCCTAGCGGGGGGCGTAGCTCCTACAATGAGCAGTTCTTC
CATSDPSGGRSSYNEQFF
>NA|NA|TRBJ2-7|TRBV4-1
TGCGCCAGCAGCCAAGAACCAGAAATCTACGAGCAGTACTTC
CASSQEPEIYEQYF
>few|NA|TRBJ1-4|TRBV6-6
TGTGCCAGCAGCCGTCTGGAGAATGAAAAACTGTTTTTT
CASSRLENEKLFF
>few|NA|TRBJ2-5|TRBV21-1
TGTGCCAGCAGCAAAATCACAGGGACGGAGACCCAGTACTTC
CASSKITGTETQYF
>NA|TRBD1|TRBJ2-2|TRBV29-1
TGCAGCGCCCAACAGGGGGCCGGGGAGCTGTTTTTT
CSAQQGAGELFF
>NA|NA|TRBJ1-1|TRBV20-1
TGCAGTGCTTCGGAGGGGAGGGGCACTGAAGCTTTCTTT
CSASEGRGTEAFF
>NA|NA|TRBJ2-7|TRBV6-5
TGTGCCAGCAGTTACTCACCGACGGACGAGCAGTACTTC
CASSYSPTDEQYF
>medium-sized|TRBD2|TRBJ2-1|TRBV18
TGTGCCAGCTCACCACGGTTAGCGGGAGACTACAATGAGCAGTTCTTC
CASSPRLAGDYNEQFF
>few|NA|TRBJ2-5|TRBV11-3
TGTGCCAGCAGGCAAACGCCTTCAGAGACCCAGTACTTC
CASRQTPSETQYF
>few|TRBD1|TRBJ2-2|TRBV7-3
TGTGCCAGCAGCTCCGACAGGGGACGGAACACCGGGGAGCTGTTTTTT
CASSSDRGRNTGELFF
>many|TRBD1|TRBJ2-7|TRBV3-1
TGTGCCAGCAGCCGAGCAGGGGGCTCCGAGCAGTACTTC
CASSRAGGSEQYF
>NA|NA|TRBJ1-4|TRBV7-9
TGTGCCAGCAGCTCAATTGGCGAAAAACTGTTTTTT
CASSSIGEKLFF
>many|NA|TRBJ2-1|TRBV6-4
TGTGCCAGCAGTGACGGATTATCCCCTAACAATGAGCAGTTCTTC
CASSDGLSPNNEQFF
>NA|NA|TRBJ1-5|TRBV12-3/TRBV12-4
TGTGCCAGTAGATGGAATAATCAGCCCCAGCATTTT
CASRWNNQPQHF